The 8 T cell receptor beta chains listed next were all sequenced from one sample in a study of cytomegalovirus exposure and HLA in healthy donors. Assay used: immunoSEQ multiplex PCR; TCRdb lists only in-frame clones, some missing. The repertoire holds more than 60,000 clones, with roughly 95% as singletons. The sequencing input was PBMCs. These receptors were taken from a woman between 18 and 30 years old in good health and CMV-seropositive.

Written as DNA, the CDR3 is TGTGCCAGCAGCTTCGGGACTACTCCCTACGAGCAGTACTTC. Amino acid sequence: CASSFGTTPYEQYF. The rearrangement joins TRBV5-4 to TRBJ2-7, with 7 nucleotides matching TRBD2. V lost 2 bases to trimming and J lost 2 bases; unmatched junction nucleotides: 4. Germline CDR1 is SGHNT and CDR2 is YYREEE (reference sequence). The CDR3 totals 14 residues. Supplemented by reference TRBV5-4 and TRBJ2-7, the full variable domain reads ETGVTQSPTHLIKTRGQQVTLRCSSQSGHNTVSWYQQALGQGPQFIFQYYREEENGRGNFPPRFSGLQFPNYSSELNVNALELDDSALYLCASSFGTTPYEQYFGPGTRLTVT.

The chain carries TRBV4-1 and TRBJ2-1, with TRBD2 identical over 7 bases. From germline, CDR1 is MGHRA and CDR2 YSYEKL. Trimming removed 0 bases from V and 3 bases from J; junction bases left unmatched: 11. The CDR3 is 18 amino acids. CDR3: CASSQDSASGHRYNEQFF. For the CDR3, the DNA is TGCGCCAGCAGCCAAGATTCCGCTAGCGGCCATCGCTACAATGAGCAGTTCTTC.

This chain links TRBV10-2 with TRBJ2-7, with 9 nucleotides matching TRBD2. The CDR3 runs to 17 residues. The germline V gene encodes CDR1 WSHSY and CDR2 SAAADI. J was trimmed by 1 base and V by 2 bases; bases with no gene match: 9. CDR3 in amino acids: CASSEISGSLTSYEQYF. The CDR3 DNA reads TGCGCCAGCAGTGAGATTAGCGGGAGCCTGACTTCCTACGAGCAGTACTTC.

Details on this clone: At one end the junction does not follow the germline gene, possibly because of a read error. The chain combines TRBV7-7 with TRBJ2-5; TRBD1 agrees at 9 bases. The length of the CDR3 is 14 residues. Per germline, CDR1 SSHAT and CDR2 FNYEAQ (reference sequence). CDR3 DNA sequence: TGTGCTAGCAGCGAACAGGGGGCAGGGGAGACCCAGTACTTC. Its protein is CASSEQGAGETQYF.

The chain uses TRBV4-3 and TRBJ2-7, with D perhaps TRBD2 (5 bases). V shed 0 bases and J shed 3 bases, with 15 bases lying between them. There are 16 residues in the CDR3. CDR1 is LGHNA and CDR2 is YSLEER in the germline V gene. CDR3 nucleotide sequence: TGCGCCAGCAGCCAAGATGTAGGTAGCGCCGGCTACGAGCAGTACTTC. Translated, it gives CASSQDVGSAGYEQYF.

The rearrangement uses TRBV29-1 and TRBJ1-2, with TRBD1 matching over 7 bases. CDR3 length: 13 amino acids. Germline loops: CDR1 SQVTM, CDR2 ANQGSEA. CDR3 nucleotides: TGCACAGTACAAGCCGACAGGGCTAATGGCTACACCTTC. Its protein is CTVQADRANGYTF. The whole variable domain, filled in from reference TRBV29-1 and TRBJ1-2, reads SAVISQKPSRDICQRGTSLTIQCQVDSQVTMMFWYRQQPGQSLTLIATANQGSEATYESGFVIDKFPISRPNLTFSTLTVSNMSPEDSSIYLCTVQADRANGYTFGSGTRLTVV.

In its sample, this clone was seen a few times. V usage is TRBV13 and J usage is TRBJ1-4; possibly TRBD1 for D (5 bases). Trimming took 5 bases from V and 5 from J, leaving 24 bases between them. Germline CDR1 PRHDT, CDR2 FYEKMQ (reference sequence). The length of the CDR3 is 18 residues. CDR3 region: CASSRRQGARSSNEKLFF. The DNA for the CDR3 is TGTGCCAGCAGCCGCCGGCAGGGTGCTAGGAGCTCAAATGAAAAACTGTTTTTT. The full variable domain, in which reference TRBV13 and TRBJ1-4 provide the parts outside the CDR3, is AAGVIQSPRHLIKEKRETATLKCYPIPRHDTVYWYQQGPGQDPQFLISFYEKMQSDKGSIPDRFSAQQFSDYHSELNMSSLELGDSALYFCASSRRQGARSSNEKLFFGSGTQLSVL.

The rearrangement links TRBV25-1 to TRBJ2-1, with a weak D call TRBD1 (6 bases). The CDR3 has 17 residues. V was shortened by 1 base and J by 7 bases, with 20 bases between the two germline ends. Per germline, CDR1 MGHDK and CDR2 SYGVNS. The CDR3 DNA sequence: TGTGCCAGCAGTGAATGGGGCTGGGGGACAAAGACGAATGAGCAGTTCTTC. Translated: CASSEWGWGTKTNEQFF.